This T cell receptor (beta chain) was observed in a study of T cells after yellow fever vaccination. This CDR3 is built from 16 residues. Germline values: CDR1 DFQATT, CDR2 SNEGSKA (reference sequence). The ends were cut back, 5 bases at V and 6 bases at J, with 26 bases in the middle. The sample holds a few counts of this clonotype. In TCRdb, the 5' RACE reads were re-called with MiXCR into one record per CDR3 protein. Among some 400,000 distinct CDR3 sequences, roughly 6.2% were seen once, and the ten largest hold approximately 16%. The sequence was collected from a young man who received the YFV17D yellow fever vaccine. The chain recombines TRBV20-1 with TRBJ2-7; perhaps TRBD1 as D (7 bases). The sequencing here drew on PBMCs, taken 5 days after the yellow fever booster vaccination. In DNA, the CDR3 is TGCAGTGCTCAAAGGTTTGGGGCCAGGGGGGTTCCCGAGCAGTACTTC. Translation gives CSAQRFGARGVPEQYF.